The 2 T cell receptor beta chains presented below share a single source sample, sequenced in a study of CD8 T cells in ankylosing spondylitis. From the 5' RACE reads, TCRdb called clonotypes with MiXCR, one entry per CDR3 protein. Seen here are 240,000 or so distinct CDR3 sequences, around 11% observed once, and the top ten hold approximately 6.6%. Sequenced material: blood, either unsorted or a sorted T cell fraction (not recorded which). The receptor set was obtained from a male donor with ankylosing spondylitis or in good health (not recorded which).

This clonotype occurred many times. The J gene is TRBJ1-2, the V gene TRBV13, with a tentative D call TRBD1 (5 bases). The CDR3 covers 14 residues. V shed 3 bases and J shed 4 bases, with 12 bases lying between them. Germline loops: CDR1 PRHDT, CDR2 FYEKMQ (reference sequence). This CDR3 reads CASSFAGIRYGYTF. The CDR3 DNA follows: TGTGCCAGCAGCTTCGCAGGGATCCGCTATGGCTACACCTTC.

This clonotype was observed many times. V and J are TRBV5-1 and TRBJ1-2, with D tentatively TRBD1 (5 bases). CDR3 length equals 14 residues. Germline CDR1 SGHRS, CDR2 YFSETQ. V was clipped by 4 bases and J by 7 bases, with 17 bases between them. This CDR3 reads CASSGGEGLTGYTF. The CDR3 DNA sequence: TGCGCCAGCAGCGGGGGTGAAGGGCTTACTGGCTACACCTTC.